This TCR beta chain is from a study of regulatory T cells in long-lasting Graves disease. Study outcomes and limitations: Preferential use of TRBV28, TRBJ1-2 and TRBJ2-5 was seen in persistent disease. The TCR repertoire of persistent Graves' patients was less diverse than that of newly diagnosed ones.

This clonotype occurred many times. Its antigen is not known. TCR beta libraries were built with iRepertoire HTBI primers and Arm-PCR of CDR3 regions. TCRdb fed the multiplex PCR reads into MiXCR, producing one record per CDR3 protein. The repertoire consists of 240,000 or so distinct CDR3 sequences, with 20% to 25% occurring once and the leading ten covering approximately 13%. Time point in this sample: newly diagnosed GD, antithyroid drugs for less than 3 months. Researchers made the TCR library from RNA that was extracted from PBMCs. Investigators report Graves' disease was diagnosed under American Thyroid Association guidelines. The CDR3 covers 15 residues. V lost 1 base, J lost 6 bases, and 10 bases lay in between. Germline CDR1 reads SNHLY; CDR2 reads FYNNEI.

This chain joins TRBV2 and TRBJ1-6, with a possible D match to TRBD1 (5 bases). The TCR sequence derives from a female donor with Graves disease. This specimen was peripheral blood mononuclear cells (PBMCs), taken at new diagnosis, from a patient treated with antithyroid drugs. Here the CDR3 DNA reads TGTGCCAGCAGTGAAGTCACAGGACCTAATTCACCCCTCCACTTT. Amino acid sequence: CASSEVTGPNSPLHF.